The clone carrying this T cell receptor (beta chain) was seen a few times. Its antigen remains unidentified. The data belong to a study of T cell repertoires in cytomegalovirus infection. At the level of the study: Recently identified HLA-C-restricted CMV epitopes and well-studied HLA-B-restricted CMV epitopes were used by the study.

In TCRdb, the reads were re-called with MiXCR into one record per CDR3 protein. This sample has approximately 500,000 distinct CDR3 sequences; 25% to 35% occur once, and the top ten carry roughly 15%. Germline lookup yields CDR1 SEHNR and CDR2 FQNEAQ (reference sequence). The CDR3 covers 14 residues. Deletions cut 7 bases from V and 4 bases from J, with 14 bases between. The clonotype originates from a human donor in good health (CMV status not recorded). Some clones in this sample may be carry-over from other donors' samples. This chain connects TRBV7-9 to TRBJ1-3, with D unclear. The input for sequencing was cultured PBMCs, taken from culture after CMV antigen stimulation. This CDR3 reads CASTPTRPGNTIYF. In nucleotides, the CDR3 is TGTGCCAGCACCCCGACGAGGCCAGGAAACACCATATATTTT.